This T cell receptor (beta chain) was captured by sequencing in a study of cytomegalovirus exposure and HLA in healthy donors. 13 Jbeta primers and 60 Vbeta primers were used for the PCR. Method: immunoSEQ multiplex PCR; TCRdb's copy keeps in-frame clones and lacks some. This table holds tens of thousands of clones, under 85% found once. CDR1 and CDR2 (germline): LGHNT, FRNRAP. With 1 base removed from V and 9 bases from J, the gap between germline ends came to 10 bases. The CDR3 contains 14 residues. Sequencing input: PBMCs. The chain combines TRBV12-5 with TRBJ1-6, with a tentative D call TRBD1 (6 bases). This receptor was identified in a man aged 30 to 45 in good health and CMV-seronegative. CDR3 loop: CASGLDRAGSPLHF. For the CDR3, the DNA is TGTGCTAGTGGTTTGGACAGGGCTGGTTCACCCCTCCACTTT.